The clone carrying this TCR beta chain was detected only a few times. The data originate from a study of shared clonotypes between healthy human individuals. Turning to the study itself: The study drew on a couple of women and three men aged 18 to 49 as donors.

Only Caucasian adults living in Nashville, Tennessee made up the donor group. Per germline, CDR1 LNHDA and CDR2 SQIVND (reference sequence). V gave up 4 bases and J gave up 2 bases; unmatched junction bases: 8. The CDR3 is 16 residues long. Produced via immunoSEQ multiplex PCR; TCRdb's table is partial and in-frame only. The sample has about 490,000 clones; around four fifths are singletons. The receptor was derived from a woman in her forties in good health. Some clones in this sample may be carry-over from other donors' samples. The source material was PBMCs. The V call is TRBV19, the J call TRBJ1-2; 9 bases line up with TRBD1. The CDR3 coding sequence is TGTGCCAGTAGTACAAGCACCGGGACAGGGAACTATGGCTACACCTTC. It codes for CASSTSTGTGNYGYTF. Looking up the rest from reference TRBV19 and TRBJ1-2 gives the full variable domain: DGGITQSPKYLFRKEGQNVTLSCEQNLNHDAMYWYRQDPGQGLRLIYYSQIVNDFQKGDIAEGYSVSREKKESFPLTVTSAQKNPTAFYLCASSTSTGTGNYGYTFGSGTRLTVV.